This T cell receptor beta chain was sequenced during a study of T-cell reconstitution after alpha-beta-depleted transplantation in children. Molecular barcoding with unique molecular identifiers was used for the TCRbeta library. TCRdb analysed the PCR reads with MiXCR anew, one entry per CDR3 protein. Here the sample spans approximately 980,000 distinct CDR3 sequences, around 30% being singletons. Trimming stripped 3 bases from V and 9 bases from J, with 19 bases between. The CDR3 covers 15 residues. Germline V lookup: CDR1 SGHKS, CDR2 YYEKEE (reference sequence). This clonotype was observed a few times.

The sample consisted of PBMCs, mostly from graft donor cells, taken 360 days after TCRalphabeta/CD19-depleted stem cell transplant. The V call is TRBV5-5, the J call TRBJ2-1; possibly TRBD2 for D (7 bases). The TCR originated in a boy less than two years old who had a stem cell transplant for SCID, so the T cells may come from the graft donor. CDR3 region: CASSSQGGGPGEQFF. The DNA of the CDR3 is TGTGCCAGCAGCTCCCAAGGGGGGGGGCCTGGTGAGCAGTTCTTC.